Below are 2 T cell receptor beta chains sequenced from a single sample in a study of shared clonotypes between healthy human individuals. Assay used: immunoSEQ multiplex PCR; TCRdb lists only in-frame clones, some missing. The sample consists of fewer than 1 million clones, around 96% of them appearing once. It was CD45RO-negative cells, positively selected for CCR7, that made up naive CD8 cells, with terminally differentiated effector memory CD45RA+ cells excluded. Input material: naive CD8+ T cells sorted from blood. The receptors come from a man aged 25 to 40 in good health.

This chain links TRBV7-9 with TRBJ2-5; D not resolved. The CDR3 loop spans 13 amino acids. The germline V gene encodes CDR1 SEHNR and CDR2 FQNEAQ (reference sequence). Trimming stripped 3 bases from V and 2 bases from J, with 7 bases between. The CDR3 DNA reads as TGTGCCAGCAGCTTTGGCGGACAAGAGACCCAGTACTTC. It codes for CASSFGGQETQYF.

The gene calls are TRBV28 and TRBJ2-1; TRBD2 matches 14 bases. The germline V gene has CDR1 MDHEN and CDR2 SYDVKM. V trimming: 3 bases; J trimming: 6 bases; junction bases outside the gene matches: 13. CDR3 size: 19 residues. DNA of the CDR3: TGTGCCAGCAGTTTTAATCGGGGGACTAGCGGGAGTGGTGGCAATGAGCAGTTCTTC. As protein: CASSFNRGTSGSGGNEQFF. The whole variable domain, remainder taken from reference TRBV28 and TRBJ2-1, is DVKVTQSSRYLVKRTGEKVFLECVQDMDHENMFWYRQDPGLGLRLIYFSYDVKMKEKGDIPEGYSVSREKKERFSLILESASTNQTSMYLCASSFNRGTSGSGGNEQFFGPGTRLTVL.